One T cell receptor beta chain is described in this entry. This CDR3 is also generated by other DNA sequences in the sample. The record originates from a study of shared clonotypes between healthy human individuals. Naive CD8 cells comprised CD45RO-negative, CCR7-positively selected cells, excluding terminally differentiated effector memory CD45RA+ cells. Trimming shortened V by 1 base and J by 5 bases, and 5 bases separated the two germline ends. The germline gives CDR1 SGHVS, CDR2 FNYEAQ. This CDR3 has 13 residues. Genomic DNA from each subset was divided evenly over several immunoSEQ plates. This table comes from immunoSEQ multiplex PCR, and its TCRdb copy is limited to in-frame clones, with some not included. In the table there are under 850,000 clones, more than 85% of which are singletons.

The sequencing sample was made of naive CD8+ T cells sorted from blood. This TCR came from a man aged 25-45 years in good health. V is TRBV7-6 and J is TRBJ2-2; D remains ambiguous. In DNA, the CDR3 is TGTGCCAGCAGCTTAGGTGGAACCGGGGAGCTGTTTTTT. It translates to CASSLGGTGELFF.